This T cell receptor beta chain was retrieved from a study of CD8+CD57+ T cells in acquired aplastic anemia. General study points: Patients and controls had CD8+ Simpson's diversity values that were not significantly distinct.

Investigators profiled TCR beta VDJ and CDR3 from genomic DNA template. TCRdb analysed the reads with MiXCR anew, one entry per CDR3 protein. The sample consists of 50,000 or so distinct CDR3 sequences, approximately 52% of them appearing once. As regards this clonotype: What it binds is not known. A junction end diverges from the germline sequence, so it may reflect a read error.

Germline CDR1 is SNHLY and CDR2 is FYNNEI. CDR3 length: 11 residues. Sequencing was done on patients that had shown CD8+CD57+ cell expansion by flow cytometry. Each patient carried a diagnosis of severe acquired aplastic anemia. The sample taken for sequencing was sorted CD4+, CD8+, or CD8+CD57+ T cells (not recorded which) from PBMCs. The chain joins TRBV2 to TRBJ1-5; the D gene is possibly TRBD1 (5 bases). This sequence was found in a human donor with aplastic anemia. The chain's CDR3 is CACRVTQPQHF. Here the CDR3 DNA reads TGTGCCTGCAGGGTCACTCAGCCCCAGCATTTT.